The clone carrying this TCR beta chain came up once. In the source study's methods: Amplified reference gene primers provided the basis for estimating nucleated cell counts. Repertoires were generated with immunoSEQ multiplex PCR, while TCRdb's copy carries only in-frame clones and drops some. The D gene and trimming were derived from the DNA, and the V and J assignments and clone size from that table. The table shows about 240,000 clones, with around 83% occurring only once. With 3 bases clipped from V and 3 bases from J, the junction kept 6 bases outside the gene matches. This CDR3 contains 15 residues. CDR1 and CDR2 (germline): MNHEY, SVGAGI. The source of the sample is a study of blood T cell repertoires in COVID-19.

The gene calls are TRBV6-5 and TRBJ2-7; 9 bases agree with TRBD2. What was sequenced was peripheral blood. The TCR comes from a man under 40 who had recovered from COVID-19. The CDR3 bases are TGTGCCAGCAGTTATGGGCTAGCGGGGTTCTACGAGCAGTACTTC. As protein: CASSYGLAGFYEQYF.